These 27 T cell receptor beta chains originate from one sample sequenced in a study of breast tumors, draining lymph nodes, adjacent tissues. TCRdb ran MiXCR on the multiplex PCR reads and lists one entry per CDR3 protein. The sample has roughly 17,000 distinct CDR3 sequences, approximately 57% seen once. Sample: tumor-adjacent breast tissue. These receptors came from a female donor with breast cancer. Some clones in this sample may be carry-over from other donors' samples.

As DNA, the CDR3 is TGCGCCAGCGCACGACTAGATGGAACAGATACGCAGTATTTT. The encoded protein is CASARLDGTDTQYF. This rearrangement joins TRBV5-1 to TRBJ2-3; perhaps TRBD2 as D (6 bases). The CDR3 is 14 residues long. CDR1 is SGHRS and CDR2 is YFSETQ in the germline V gene. V shed 7 bases and J shed 3 bases, with 15 bases lying between them.

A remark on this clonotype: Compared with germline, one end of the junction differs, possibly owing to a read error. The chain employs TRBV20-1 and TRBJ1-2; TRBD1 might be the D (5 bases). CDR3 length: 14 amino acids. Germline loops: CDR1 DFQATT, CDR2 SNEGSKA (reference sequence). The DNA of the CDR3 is TGCAGTGTTAGAGTAACGGGGGACTACTACGGCTACACCTTC. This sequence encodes CSVRVTGDYYGYTF.

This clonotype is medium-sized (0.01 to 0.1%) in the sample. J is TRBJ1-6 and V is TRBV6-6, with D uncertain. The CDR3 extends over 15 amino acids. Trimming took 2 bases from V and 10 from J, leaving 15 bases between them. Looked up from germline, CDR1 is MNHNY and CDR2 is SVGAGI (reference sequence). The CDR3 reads CASSYAPFSGSPLHF. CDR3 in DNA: TGTGCCAGCAGTTACGCCCCTTTCAGTGGATCACCCCTCCACTTT.

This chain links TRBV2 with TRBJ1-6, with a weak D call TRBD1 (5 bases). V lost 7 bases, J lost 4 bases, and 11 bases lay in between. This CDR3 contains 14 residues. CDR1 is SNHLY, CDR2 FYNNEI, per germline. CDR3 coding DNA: TGTGCCAGCAAAGGGGTTGGTTATAATTCACCCCTCCACTTT. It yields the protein CASKGVGYNSPLHF.

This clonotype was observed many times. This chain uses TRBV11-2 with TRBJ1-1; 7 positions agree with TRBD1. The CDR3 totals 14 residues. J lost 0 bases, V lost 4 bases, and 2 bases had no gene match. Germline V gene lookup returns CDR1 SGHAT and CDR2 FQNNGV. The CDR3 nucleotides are TGTGCCAGCAGCTGGGGACAGATGAACACTGAAGCTTTCTTT. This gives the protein CASSWGQMNTEAFF.

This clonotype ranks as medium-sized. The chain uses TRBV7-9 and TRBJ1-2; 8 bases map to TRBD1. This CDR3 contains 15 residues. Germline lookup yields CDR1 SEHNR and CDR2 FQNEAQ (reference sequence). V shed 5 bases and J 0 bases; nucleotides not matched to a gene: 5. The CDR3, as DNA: TGTGCCAGCAGCCCACAGGGGGAATCTAACTATGGCTACACCTTC. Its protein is CASSPQGESNYGYTF.

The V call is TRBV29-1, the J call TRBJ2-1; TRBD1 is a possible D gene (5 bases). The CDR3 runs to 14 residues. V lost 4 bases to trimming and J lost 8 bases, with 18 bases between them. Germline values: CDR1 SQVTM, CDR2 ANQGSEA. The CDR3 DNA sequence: TGCAGCGTTGTTTACTACTTAGGGGAATATGAGCAGTTCTTC. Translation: CSVVYYLGEYEQFF.

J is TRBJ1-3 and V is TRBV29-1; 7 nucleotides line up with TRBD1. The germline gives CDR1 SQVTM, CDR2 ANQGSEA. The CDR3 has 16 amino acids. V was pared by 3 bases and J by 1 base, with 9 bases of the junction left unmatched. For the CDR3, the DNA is TGCAGCGTTGATTTGCGGGACAGCGGATCTGGAAACACCATATATTTT. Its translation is CSVDLRDSGSGNTIYF. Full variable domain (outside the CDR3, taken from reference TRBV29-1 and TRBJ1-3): SAVISQKPSRDICQRGTSLTIQCQVDSQVTMMFWYRQQPGQSLTLIATANQGSEATYESGFVIDKFPISRPNLTFSTLTVSNMSPEDSSIYLCSVDLRDSGSGNTIYFGEGSWLTVV.

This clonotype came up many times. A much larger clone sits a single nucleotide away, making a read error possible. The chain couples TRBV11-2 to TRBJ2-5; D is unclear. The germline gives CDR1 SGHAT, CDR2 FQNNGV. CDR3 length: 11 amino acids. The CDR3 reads CASSLVETPYF. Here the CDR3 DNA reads TGTGCCAGCAGCTTAGTTGAGACCCCGTACTTC.

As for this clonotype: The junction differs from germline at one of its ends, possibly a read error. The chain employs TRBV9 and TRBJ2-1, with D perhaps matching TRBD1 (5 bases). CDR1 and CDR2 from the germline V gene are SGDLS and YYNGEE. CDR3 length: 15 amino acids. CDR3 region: CASSAEAGPNNEPFF. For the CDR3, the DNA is TGTGCCAGCAGCGCAGAGGCAGGGCCCAACAATGAGCCGTTCTTC.

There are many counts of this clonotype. Here the CDR3 reads CASSLLPGMNTEAFF. In nucleotides, the CDR3 is TGTGCCAGCAGCCTCCTTCCGGGAATGAACACTGAAGCTTTCTTT. The genes are TRBV7-2 and TRBJ1-1; D remains unclear. With 5 bases removed from V and 0 bases from J, the gap between germline ends came to 13 bases. CDR1 and CDR2 from the germline V gene are SGHTA and FQGNSA. This CDR3 spans 15 amino acids.

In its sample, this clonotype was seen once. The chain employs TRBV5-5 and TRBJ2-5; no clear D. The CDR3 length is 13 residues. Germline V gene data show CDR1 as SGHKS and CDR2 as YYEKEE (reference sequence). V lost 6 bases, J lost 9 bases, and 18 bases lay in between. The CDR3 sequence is CASTQDTATAQYF. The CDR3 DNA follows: TGTGCCAGCACCCAAGACACGGCGACGGCCCAGTACTTC.

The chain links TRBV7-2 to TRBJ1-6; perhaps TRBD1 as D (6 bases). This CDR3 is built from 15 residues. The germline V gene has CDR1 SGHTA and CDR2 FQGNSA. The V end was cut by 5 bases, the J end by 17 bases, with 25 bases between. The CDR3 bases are TGTGCCAGCAGCAAGGGGAGGGGGAGTGATTGCCCCATCCACTTT. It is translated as CASSKGRGSDCPIHF. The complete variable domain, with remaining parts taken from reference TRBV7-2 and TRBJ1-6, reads GAGVSQSPSNKVTEKGKDVELRCDPISGHTALYWYRQSLGQGLEFLIYFQGNSAPDKSGLPSDRFSAERTGGSVSTLTIQRTQQEDSAVYLCASSKGRGSDCPIHFGNGTRLTVT.

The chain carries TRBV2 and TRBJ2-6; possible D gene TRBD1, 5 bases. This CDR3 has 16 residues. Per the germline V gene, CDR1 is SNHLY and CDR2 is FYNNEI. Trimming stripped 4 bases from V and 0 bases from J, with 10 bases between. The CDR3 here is CASSVSQGSGANVLTF. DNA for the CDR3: TGTGCCAGCAGTGTCAGTCAGGGCTCTGGGGCCAACGTCCTGACTTTC.

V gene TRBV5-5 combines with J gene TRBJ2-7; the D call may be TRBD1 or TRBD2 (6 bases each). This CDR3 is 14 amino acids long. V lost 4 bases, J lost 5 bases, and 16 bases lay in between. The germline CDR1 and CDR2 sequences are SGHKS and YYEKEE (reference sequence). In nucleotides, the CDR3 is TGTGCCAGCAGCCTGGCCGGGGGCAGCGACGAGCAGTACTTC. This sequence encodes CASSLAGGSDEQYF.

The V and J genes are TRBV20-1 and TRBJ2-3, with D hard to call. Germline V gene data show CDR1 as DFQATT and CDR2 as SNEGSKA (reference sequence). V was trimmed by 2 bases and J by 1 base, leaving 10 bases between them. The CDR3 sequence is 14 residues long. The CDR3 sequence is CSARRESGTDTQYF. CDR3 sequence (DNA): TGCAGTGCTAGAAGGGAAAGTGGCACAGATACGCAGTATTTT.

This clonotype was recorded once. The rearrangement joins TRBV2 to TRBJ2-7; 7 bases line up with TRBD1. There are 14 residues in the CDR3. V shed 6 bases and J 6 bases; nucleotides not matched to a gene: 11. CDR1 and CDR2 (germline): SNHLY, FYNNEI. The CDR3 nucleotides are TGTGCCAGCAGCCCCACAGGGGATCTGGGCGAGCAGTACTTC. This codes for CASSPTGDLGEQYF.

CDR3 DNA sequence: TGTGCCACGAAAAAGACAGGGTCTAATGAAAAACTGTTTTTT. It is translated as CATKKTGSNEKLFF. The V and J genes are TRBV10-3 and TRBJ1-4; 7 positions agree with TRBD1. With 10 bases clipped from V and 3 bases from J, the junction kept 8 bases outside the gene matches. This CDR3 is 14 amino acids long. From germline, CDR1 is ENHRY and CDR2 SYGVKD.

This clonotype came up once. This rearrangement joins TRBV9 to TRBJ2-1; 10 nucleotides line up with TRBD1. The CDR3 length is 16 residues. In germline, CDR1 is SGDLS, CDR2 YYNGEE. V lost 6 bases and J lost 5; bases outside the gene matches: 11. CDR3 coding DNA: TGTGCCAGCAACATTGCCGGGACAGGGGTCCACAATGAGCAGTTCTTC. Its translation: CASNIAGTGVHNEQFF.

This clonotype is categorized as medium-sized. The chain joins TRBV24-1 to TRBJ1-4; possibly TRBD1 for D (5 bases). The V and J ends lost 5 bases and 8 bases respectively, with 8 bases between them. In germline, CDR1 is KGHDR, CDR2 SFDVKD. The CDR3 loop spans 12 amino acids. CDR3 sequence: CATSAQGEKLFF. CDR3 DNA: TGTGCCACCAGTGCGCAGGGAGAAAAACTGTTTTTT.

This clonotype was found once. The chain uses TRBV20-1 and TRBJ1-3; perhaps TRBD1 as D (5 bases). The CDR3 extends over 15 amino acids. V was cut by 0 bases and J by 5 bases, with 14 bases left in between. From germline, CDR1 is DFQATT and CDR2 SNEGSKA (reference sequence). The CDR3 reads CSARDHGGIRNTIYF. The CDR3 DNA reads TGCAGTGCTAGAGATCACGGGGGAATTCGAAACACCATATATTTT.

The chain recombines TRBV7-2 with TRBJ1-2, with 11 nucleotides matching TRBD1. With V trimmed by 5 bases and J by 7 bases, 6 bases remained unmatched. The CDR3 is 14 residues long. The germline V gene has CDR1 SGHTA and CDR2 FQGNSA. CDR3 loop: CASSQGQGAPGYTF. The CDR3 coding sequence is TGTGCCAGCAGCCAAGGACAGGGGGCGCCTGGCTACACCTTC.

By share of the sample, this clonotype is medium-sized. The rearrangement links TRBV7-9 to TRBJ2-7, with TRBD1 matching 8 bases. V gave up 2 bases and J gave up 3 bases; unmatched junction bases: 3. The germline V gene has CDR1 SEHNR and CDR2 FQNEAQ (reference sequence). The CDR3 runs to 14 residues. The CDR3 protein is CASSLSGGHYEQYF. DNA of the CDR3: TGTGCCAGCAGCTTATCAGGGGGCCACTACGAGCAGTACTTC.

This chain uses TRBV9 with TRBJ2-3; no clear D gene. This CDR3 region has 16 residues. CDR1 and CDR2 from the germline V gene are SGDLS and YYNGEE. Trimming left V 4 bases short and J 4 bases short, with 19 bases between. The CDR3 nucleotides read TGTGCCAGCAGCCCCTCCCGTGCCCGACGGGCAGATACGCAGTATTTT. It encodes CASSPSRARRADTQYF.

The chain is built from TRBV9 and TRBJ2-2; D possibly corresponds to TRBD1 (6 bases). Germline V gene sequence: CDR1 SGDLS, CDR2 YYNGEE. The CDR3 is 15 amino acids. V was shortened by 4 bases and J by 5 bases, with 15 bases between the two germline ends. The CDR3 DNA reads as TGTGCCAGCAGCACCCGGACAGATGAGACCGGGGAGCTGTTTTTT. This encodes CASSTRTDETGELFF.

CDR3 nucleotide sequence: TGTGCCAGTAGTATAGATAGTCGGCAGCGCGGTAGTGGCTACACCTTC. This translates into CASSIDSRQRGSGYTF. The V call is TRBV19, the J call TRBJ1-2; D gene unclear. Germline V lookup: CDR1 LNHDA, CDR2 SQIVND (reference sequence). The length of the CDR3 is 16 residues. The V end was cut by 0 bases, the J end by 7 bases, with 18 bases between.

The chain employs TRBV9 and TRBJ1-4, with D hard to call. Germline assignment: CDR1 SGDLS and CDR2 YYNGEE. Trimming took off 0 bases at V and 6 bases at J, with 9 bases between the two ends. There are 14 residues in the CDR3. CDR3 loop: CASSVGVRDEKLFF. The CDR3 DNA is TGTGCCAGCAGCGTAGGTGTCCGGGATGAAAAACTGTTTTTT.